Following are 18 T cell receptor beta chains from one sample sequenced in a study of beta chain features in type 1 diabetes. Reverse transcription of all isolated RNA meant that expressed TCRB transcripts were sequenced. The repertoire was sequenced with immunoSEQ multiplex PCR; TCRdb's copy has only in-frame clones and lacks some. The sample shows 350,000 to 450,000 clones, more than 13% of them seen only once. Source material: naive CD4+ T cells from blood. Receptor source: a woman aged 18-29 years in good health.

There are a few counts of this clone. This chain connects TRBV6-6 to TRBJ2-7; 8 positions agree with TRBD2. The CDR3 length is 12 residues. The ends lost 5 bases at V and 9 bases at J; junction bases unmatched: 6. Per the germline V gene, CDR1 is MNHNY and CDR2 is SVGAGI (reference sequence). Here the CDR3 reads CASSRPGGGQYF. In DNA, the CDR3 is TGTGCCAGCAGTCGACCCGGGGGGGGGCAGTACTTC.

This clone occurred a few times. The J gene is TRBJ1-3, the V gene TRBV2; maybe TRBD1 (6 bases). The CDR3 contains 14 residues. Trimming stripped 8 bases from V and 3 bases from J, with 14 bases between. Germline lookup yields CDR1 SNHLY and CDR2 FYNNEI. CDR3 region: CASGTQGGGNTIYF. Here the CDR3 DNA reads TGTGCCAGCGGCACACAGGGCGGTGGAAACACCATATATTTT.

The chain carries TRBV30 and TRBJ2-1; 11 bases fit TRBD2. The J segment lost 6 bases and the V segment lost 0 bases, leaving 4 bases of the junction unmatched. Germline CDR1 GTSNPN, CDR2 SVGIG (reference sequence). This CDR3 is 15 amino acids long. In nucleotides, the CDR3 is TGTGCCTGGAGTGTCGTTAGCGGGAGGGCCAATGAGCAGTTCTTC. It is translated as CAWSVVSGRANEQFF.

This clone appeared a few times. The chain recombines TRBV21-1 with TRBJ2-6; the table's D call of TRBD1 was not tested on the DNA. TRBV21-1 is marked as a pseudogene. This CDR3 spans 17 amino acids. Here the CDR3 DNA reads TGTGCCAGCAGCAAAGACGAAGGGGGCTCTGGGGCCAACGTCCTGACTTTC. It encodes CASSKDEGGSGANVLTF.

V usage is TRBV7-8 and J usage is TRBJ2-1, with 9 bases that match TRBD1. Germline V gene sequence: CDR1 SGHVS, CDR2 FQNEAQ. CDR3 length equals 16 residues. Trimming cost V 5 bases and J 5 bases; bases outside gene matches: 10. CDR3 nucleotide sequence: TGTGCCAGCAGCCCACGTCGGGACAGGGAAAACAATGAGCAGTTCTTC. It encodes CASSPRRDRENNEQFF.

This clone was recorded a few times. This chain joins TRBV27 and TRBJ2-7; no reliable D call. The germline gives CDR1 MNHEY, CDR2 SMNVEV (reference sequence). V lost 4 bases and J 2 bases, leaving 15 bases between the germline ends. There are 15 residues in the CDR3. Here the CDR3 reads CASSSPESHPYEQYF. The DNA for the CDR3 is TGTGCCAGCAGTTCCCCGGAGAGTCACCCCTACGAGCAGTACTTC.

In this sample, this clone turned up a few times. This rearrangement joins TRBV7-9 to TRBJ2-7; 10 bases agree with TRBD1. Germline V CDR1 and CDR2: SEHNR, FQNEAQ (reference sequence). The CDR3 contains 15 residues. Germline trimming cut 3 bases from V and 5 bases from J; bases unmatched to any gene: 7. This chain's CDR3 is CASSFTGTGDHEQYF. For the CDR3, the DNA is TGTGCCAGCAGCTTCACCGGGACAGGGGACCACGAGCAGTACTTC.

The chain is built from TRBV6-6 and TRBJ1-2; the match to TRBD1 covers 7 bases. Germline V CDR1 and CDR2: MNHNY, SVGAGI (reference sequence). Germline trimming cut 5 bases from V and 0 bases from J; bases unmatched to any gene: 0. The CDR3 consists of 13 residues. The CDR3 sequence: CASSGTANYGYTF. The CDR3 DNA is TGTGCCAGCAGTGGGACAGCTAACTATGGCTACACCTTC.

The chain has TRBV27 and TRBJ2-1; no definite D call. The CDR3 runs to 14 residues. V was trimmed by 3 bases and J by 0 bases, leaving 6 bases between them. Germline V gene lookup returns CDR1 MNHEY and CDR2 SMNVEV (reference sequence). The CDR3 sequence: CASSLMSSYNEQFF. In DNA form, the CDR3 reads TGTGCCAGCAGTTTGATGAGCTCCTACAATGAGCAGTTCTTC.

This clone turned up a few times. The sample carries other DNA sequences with the same CDR3. The chain uses TRBV6-5 and TRBJ2-7; possibly TRBD2 for D (6 bases). The CDR3 sequence is 12 residues long. The V gene's germline CDR1 is MNHEY and CDR2 SVGAGI. Trimming left V 2 bases short and J 4 bases short, with 6 bases between. The CDR3: CASSYRGYEQYF. The CDR3 DNA follows: TGTGCCAGCAGTTACCGGGGGTACGAGCAGTACTTC.

This clone has a handful of counts. The same CDR3 also results from other DNA sequences found in this sample. This chain connects TRBV30 to TRBJ2-7; weak D call: TRBD1 (5 bases). There are 11 residues in the CDR3. Per germline, CDR1 GTSNPN and CDR2 SVGIG (reference sequence). Trimming stripped 0 bases from V and 6 bases from J, with 6 bases between. CDR3 coding DNA: TGTGCCTGGAGTGTTAGGGGCGAGCAGTACTTC. This translates into CAWSVRGEQYF.

The chain joins TRBV29-1 to TRBJ1-1; no clear D. The CDR3 runs 14 residues. The germline V gene encodes CDR1 SQVTM and CDR2 ANQGSEA. V was trimmed by 2 bases and J by 0 bases, leaving 10 bases between them. CDR3 coding DNA: TGCAGCGTTGAAAAAGATTCGGTGAACACTGAAGCTTTCTTT. Amino acids: CSVEKDSVNTEAFF. Complete variable domain (other parts from reference TRBV29-1 and TRBJ1-1): SAVISQKPSRDICQRGTSLTIQCQVDSQVTMMFWYRQQPGQSLTLIATANQGSEATYESGFVIDKFPISRPNLTFSTLTVSNMSPEDSSIYLCSVEKDSVNTEAFFGQGTRLTVV.

Only a few counts were recorded for this clone. The chain carries TRBV29-1 and TRBJ2-5; 10 bases fit TRBD1. The ends lost 1 base at V and 5 bases at J; junction bases unmatched: 7. Per the germline V gene, CDR1 is SQVTM and CDR2 is ANQGSEA. The CDR3 extends over 15 amino acids. The CDR3 is CSVEGGTGVFETQYF. The CDR3 DNA reads TGCAGCGTTGAAGGGGGGACAGGGGTTTTCGAGACCCAGTACTTC.

This rearrangement joins TRBV29-1 to TRBJ2-7, with D perhaps matching TRBD1 (6 bases). V lost 4 bases, J lost 2 bases, and 9 bases lay in between. Germline values: CDR1 SQVTM, CDR2 ANQGSEA. CDR3 size: 12 residues. The CDR3 region has the DNA TGCAGCGTTGCAGACAGGACCTACGAGCAGTACTTC. Protein: CSVADRTYEQYF.

The CDR3 nucleotides read TGCAGGGGGACAGGAGGAGATACGCAGTATTTT. This translates into CRGTGGDTQYF. The chain combines TRBV20-1 with TRBJ2-3; 8 bases line up with TRBD1. In germline, CDR1 is DFQATT, CDR2 SNEGSKA (reference sequence). There are 11 residues in the CDR3.

The chain combines TRBV5-4 with TRBJ1-4; possible D gene TRBD1, 5 bases. The CDR3 is made up of 13 amino acids. Trimming stripped 7 bases from V and 4 bases from J, with 11 bases between. The germline V gene encodes CDR1 SGHNT and CDR2 YYREEE (reference sequence). The CDR3 reads CASGRDYNEKLFF. The CDR3 region has the DNA TGTGCCAGCGGAAGGGACTATAATGAAAAACTGTTTTTT.

This clone appeared a few times. The J gene is TRBJ2-1, the V gene TRBV5-1; D gene unclear. The germline CDR1 and CDR2 sequences are SGHRS and YFSETQ. The V end lost 0 bases, the J end lost 8 bases, and 12 bases lay between the germline ends. The CDR3 is 14 residues long. The CDR3 sequence is CASSLALLRYEQFF. The CDR3 DNA reads as TGCGCCAGCAGCTTGGCCTTGCTACGGTATGAGCAGTTCTTC. Supplemented by reference TRBV5-1 and TRBJ2-1, the full variable domain reads KAGVTQTPRYLIKTRGQQVTLSCSPISGHRSVSWYQQTPGQGLQFLFEYFSETQRNKGNFPGRFSGRQFSNSRSEMNVSTLELGDSALYLCASSLALLRYEQFFGPGTRLTVL.

The chain links TRBV2 to TRBJ1-2; D is uncertain. The V end lost 2 bases, the J end lost 8 bases, and 12 bases lay between the germline ends. This CDR3 is 13 amino acids long. CDR1 SNHLY and CDR2 FYNNEI come from the germline V gene. CDR3 nucleotide sequence: TGTGCCAGCAGTGAATCGGGGAGGCACGGCTACACCTTC. Translation gives CASSESGRHGYTF.